These 24 T cell receptor beta chains originate from one sample sequenced in a study of molecular identifiers for immune sequencing clone quantification (dated by TCRdb to the late 2010s). The library was obtained by PCR. Data came from a NextSeq 500. Starting from the raw public reads, TCRdb applied fastp trimming at Q25, assembled clones with MiXCR and retained in-frame beta chains. Under each unique CDR3 protein, matching rows form one entry showing the most common genes and DNA. This sample gives under 800,000 distinct CDR3 sequences in total; less than 30% of them show up just once. The ten top clones hold about 0.78% of the sample. Sequences were obtained from naive CD8+ T cells from blood, with Jurkat cell RNA spiked in. The cell subset or site tag for this specimen amounts to: FACS-sorted CD8+CD4-CCR7+CD45RA+ naive T cells. The receptors here all came from a human donor in good health. Some libraries in this study had Jurkat cell RNA spiked in.

Concerning this clonotype itself: An end of the junction differs from the germline gene, which may be a read error. The chain is built from TRBV7-8 and TRBJ2-2; TRBD1 aligns across 7 bases. CDR1 and CDR2 (germline): SGHVS, FQNEAQ. CDR3 length: 16 residues. The CDR3 is CASSHEQGLGTGALFF. The CDR3 DNA reads as TGTGCCAGCAGCCACGAACAGGGGTTAGGCACCGGGGCGCTGTTTTTT.

J is TRBJ1-4 and V is TRBV9, with TRBD1 matching 8 bases. There are 17 residues in the CDR3. CDR1 is SGDLS, CDR2 YYNGEE, per germline. With 1 base clipped from V and 4 bases from J, the junction kept 9 bases outside the gene matches. CDR3 sequence (DNA): TGTGCCAGCAGCGTACGGACAGGGAGAGGCTATAATGAAAAACTGTTTTTT. Translation gives CASSVRTGRGYNEKLFF.

This clonotype was seen many times. The V call is TRBV2, the J call TRBJ2-7, with D possibly TRBD2 on 6 matching bases. The germline gives CDR1 SNHLY, CDR2 FYNNEI. Trimming stripped 1 base from V and 2 bases from J, with 12 bases between. The length of the CDR3 is 15 residues. The CDR3 bases are TGTGCCAGCAGTGAAGGTGCGGGGCCCGCCTACGAGCAGTACTTC. This codes for CASSEGAGPAYEQYF.

A remark on this clonotype: One base away lies a much larger clone, so this may be a sequencing read error. The chain recombines TRBV7-9 with TRBJ1-6, with a tentative D call TRBD1 (6 bases). Germline loops: CDR1 SEHNR, CDR2 FQNEAQ (reference sequence). This CDR3 is 15 amino acids long. CDR3 DNA sequence: TGTGCCAGCAGCTTAGTTCTGGGGGCAATTTCACCCCTCGACTTT. This encodes CASSLVLGAISPLDF.

In its sample, this clonotype was seen many times. V gene TRBV5-6 combines with J gene TRBJ1-1, with D hard to call. The V end lost 2 bases, the J end lost 0 bases, and 11 bases lay between the germline ends. The CDR3 runs 15 residues. Germline CDR1 SGHDT, CDR2 YYEEEE. CDR3: CASSFWVSLNTEAFF. The CDR3 nucleotides read TGTGCCAGCAGCTTCTGGGTCAGCTTGAACACTGAAGCTTTCTTT.

This clonotype was recorded many times. This chain uses TRBV29-1 with TRBJ1-2, with D uncertain. CDR1 is SQVTM and CDR2 is ANQGSEA in the germline V gene. V was trimmed by 3 bases and J by 3 bases, leaving 11 bases between them. The CDR3 covers 13 residues. CDR3 bases: TGCAGCGTTGAGAGGTCAGAGGACTATGGCTACACCTTC. Translation: CSVERSEDYGYTF.

On this clonotype itself: A read error is possible here, since a much larger clone lies one base away. The chain combines TRBV28 with TRBJ2-7, with D possibly matching TRBD2 (5 bases). V shed 10 bases and J shed 5 bases, with 18 bases lying between them. This CDR3 is 13 amino acids long. Per the germline V gene, CDR1 is MDHEN and CDR2 is SYDVKM. CDR3 nucleotide sequence: TGTGCCACCGATGACCCGCCTAGCCACGAGCAGTACTTC. Translation: CATDDPPSHEQYF.

In regard to this clonotype: A read error is likely, as this CDR3 ends without the conserved phenylalanine or tryptophan. This chain joins TRBV7-2 and TRBJ2-7, with no clear D. The CDR3 has 14 residues. The V gene lost 7 bases and the J gene lost 0 bases, with 13 bases spanning the gap. Germline CDR1 reads SGHTA; CDR2 reads FQGNSA. For the CDR3, the DNA is TGTGCCAGCACCCCAAACCTTGGCTCCTACGAGCAGTACTCC. It encodes CASTPNLGSYEQYS.

This clonotype was found many times. This chain links TRBV6-6 with TRBJ2-5, with D possibly being TRBD2 (5 bases). The CDR3 is made up of 15 amino acids. The germline gives CDR1 MNHNY, CDR2 SVGAGI (reference sequence). V shed 0 bases and J shed 2 bases, with 10 bases lying between them. The CDR3 DNA reads TGTGCCAGCAGTTACTCTGTCTCGGGGCAAGAGACCCAGTACTTC. Residues: CASSYSVSGQETQYF.

This clonotype was detected ten times or more. The J gene is TRBJ2-2, the V gene TRBV4-1; 9 nucleotides agree with TRBD1. This CDR3 is built from 15 residues. CDR1 and CDR2 from the germline V gene are MGHRA and YSYEKL. With V trimmed by 1 base and J by 7 bases, 4 bases remained unmatched. CDR3 amino acids: CASSQADRGIGELFF. DNA for the CDR3: TGCGCCAGCAGCCAAGCGGACAGGGGAATCGGGGAGCTGTTTTTT.

CDR3 DNA sequence: TGTGCCAGCAGCCAGACAGTTCCCCCAACTAATGAAAAACTGTTTTTT. It translates to CASSQTVPPTNEKLFF. The chain links TRBV7-9 to TRBJ1-4, with D maybe TRBD1 (5 bases). CDR1 and CDR2 from the germline V gene are SEHNR and FQNEAQ (reference sequence). V dropped 5 bases and J dropped 0 bases, with 13 bases sitting between them. The CDR3 contains 16 residues.

The chain links TRBV4-1 to TRBJ2-7; 8 nucleotides line up with TRBD1. This CDR3 has 15 amino acids. CDR1 and CDR2 (germline): MGHRA, YSYEKL. V lost 3 bases and J lost 3; bases outside the gene matches: 7. CDR3 amino acids: CASSQLTGALYEQYF. As DNA, the CDR3 is TGCGCCAGCAGCCAGTTGACAGGGGCCCTCTACGAGCAGTACTTC.

In this sample, this clonotype turned up many times. The chain links TRBV7-6 to TRBJ1-1; 10 bases agree with TRBD1. V lost 5 bases, J lost 3 bases, and 6 bases stayed unmatched. Germline V lookup: CDR1 SGHVS, CDR2 FNYEAQ. The CDR3 runs to 15 residues. CDR3: CASSPGTGADTEAFF. The CDR3 DNA reads TGTGCCAGCAGCCCCGGGACAGGGGCCGACACTGAAGCTTTCTTT.

This chain links TRBV3-1 with TRBJ2-3; 13 bases match TRBD2. Trimming removed 5 bases from V and 0 bases from J; junction bases left unmatched: 11. Germline V CDR1 and CDR2: LGHDT, YNNKEL (reference sequence). The CDR3 spans 19 residues. CDR3 sequence reads: CASSTTGTSGATSTDTQYF. The DNA for the CDR3 is TGTGCCAGCAGCACAACCGGGACTAGCGGGGCTACTAGCACAGATACGCAGTATTTT.

With respect to this clonotype: Because the CDR3 is missing its conserved closing phenylalanine or tryptophan, this is likely a read error. V is TRBV6-5 and J is TRBJ2-3, with a possible D match to TRBD2 (6 bases). Germline V lookup: CDR1 MNHEY, CDR2 SVGAGI. Trimming stripped 0 bases from V and 0 bases from J, with 7 bases between. CDR3 length: 15 amino acids. In nucleotides, the CDR3 is TGTGCCAGCAGTTACTCCGGGACTAGCACAGATACGCAGTATGTT. Translation: CASSYSGTSTDTQYV.

In this sample, this clonotype turned up many times. V and J are TRBV20-1 and TRBJ2-5, with TRBD2 identical over 9 bases. The CDR3 loop spans 15 amino acids. V dropped 3 bases and J dropped 1; count of bases not matched to a gene: 6. CDR1 DFQATT and CDR2 SNEGSKA come from the germline V gene (reference sequence). CDR3 region: CSASRLAEIQETQYF. The CDR3 coding sequence is TGCAGTGCTAGTAGACTAGCGGAAATCCAAGAGACCCAGTACTTC.

The chain has TRBV9 and TRBJ1-1, with 9 positions matching TRBD1. CDR1 and CDR2 from the germline V gene are SGDLS and YYNGEE. The CDR3 loop spans 12 amino acids. The trim removed 3 bases at V and 8 bases at J, leaving 2 bases unmatched. The CDR3 DNA reads TGTGCCAGCAGCGGCACAGGGGGCGAAGCTTTCTTT. It translates to CASSGTGGEAFF.

Many counts were recorded for this clonotype. DNA for the CDR3: TGTGCCAGCAGCCCTCCGGGGGCGTATGGGACCCAGTACTTC. It encodes CASSPPGAYGTQYF. This chain links TRBV28 with TRBJ2-5; either TRBD1 or TRBD2 may fit D (6 bases each). V shed 6 bases and J shed 7 bases, with 18 bases lying between them. This CDR3 is 14 amino acids long. CDR1 is MDHEN and CDR2 is SYDVKM in the germline V gene. Together with reference TRBV28 and TRBJ2-5, the CDR3 gives the full variable domain: DVKVTQSSRYLVKRTGEKVFLECVQDMDHENMFWYRQDPGLGLRLIYFSYDVKMKEKGDIPEGYSVSREKKERFSLILESASTNQTSMYLCASSPPGAYGTQYFGPGTRLLVL.

This clonotype has more than one count but fewer than ten. The rearrangement joins TRBV10-2 to TRBJ1-2; D not certain. V was shortened by 10 bases and J by 1 base, with 13 bases between the two germline ends. Germline V gene lookup returns CDR1 WSHSY and CDR2 SAAADI. CDR3 length equals 13 residues. CDR3 region: CATPSPSNYGYTF. The CDR3 region has the DNA TGCGCCACCCCTTCGCCTAGTAACTATGGCTACACCTTC.

This clonotype has a count of ten or more. This chain connects TRBV4-1 to TRBJ2-4; possible D gene TRBD1, 5 bases. Germline CDR1 and CDR2: MGHRA and YSYEKL. V was shortened by 0 bases and J by 5 bases, with 8 bases between the two germline ends. This CDR3 is 14 amino acids long. CDR3 loop: CASSQEGVENIQYF. CDR3 bases: TGCGCCAGCAGCCAAGAAGGGGTCGAAAACATTCAGTACTTC.

The J gene is TRBJ2-1, the V gene TRBV7-3; the match to TRBD2 covers 10 bases. The CDR3 sequence is 15 residues long. The germline V gene has CDR1 SGHTA and CDR2 FQGTGA. The V segment lost 5 bases and the J segment 7 bases; nucleotides outside the gene matches: 8. Here the CDR3 reads CASSPASGRKNEQFF. The CDR3 bases are TGTGCCAGCAGCCCGGCTAGCGGGAGAAAAAATGAGCAGTTCTTC.

Note on this clonotype: The junction does not match germline at one end; this may be a read error. The chain combines TRBV5-1 with TRBJ2-7; 7 bases are shared with TRBD2. The CDR3 spans 15 residues. Germline lookup yields CDR1 SGHRS and CDR2 YFSETQ. The DNA of the CDR3 is TGCGCCACAGCCCGGAGTGGGGGGGATATCTACGAGCAGTGCTTC. The encoded protein is CATARSGGDIYEQCF.

This clonotype was counted a few times. The chain has TRBV4-3 and TRBJ2-7; D remains unclear. V was cut by 0 bases and J by 2 bases, with 17 bases left in between. The CDR3 runs to 17 residues. Germline loops: CDR1 LGHNA, CDR2 YSLEER. The CDR3 bases are TGCGCCAGCAGCCAAGAAGGATCCGGCCGCCCCCCCTACGAGCAGTACTTC. Its translation is CASSQEGSGRPPYEQYF.

This clonotype showed up many times. This chain joins TRBV10-3 and TRBJ1-1; D is uncertain. The V end lost 5 bases, the J end lost 5 bases, and 9 bases lay between the germline ends. CDR3 length equals 12 residues. Germline loops: CDR1 ENHRY, CDR2 SYGVKD. CDR3 amino acids: CAISPGRTEAFF. In DNA, the CDR3 is TGTGCCATCAGTCCCGGGAGGACTGAAGCTTTCTTT.